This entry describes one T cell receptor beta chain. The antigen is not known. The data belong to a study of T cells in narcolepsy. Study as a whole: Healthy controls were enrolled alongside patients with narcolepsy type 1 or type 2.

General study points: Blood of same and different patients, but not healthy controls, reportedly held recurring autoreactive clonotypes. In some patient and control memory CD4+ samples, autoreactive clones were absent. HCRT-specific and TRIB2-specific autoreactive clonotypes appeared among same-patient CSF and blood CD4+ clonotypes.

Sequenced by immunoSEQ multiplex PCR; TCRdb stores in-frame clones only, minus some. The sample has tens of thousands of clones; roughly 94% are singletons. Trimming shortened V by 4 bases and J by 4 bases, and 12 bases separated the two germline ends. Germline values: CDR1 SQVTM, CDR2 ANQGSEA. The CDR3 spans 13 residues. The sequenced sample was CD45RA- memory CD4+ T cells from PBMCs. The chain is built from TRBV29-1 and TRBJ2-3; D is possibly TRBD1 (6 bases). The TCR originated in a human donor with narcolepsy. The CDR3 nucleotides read TGCAGCGTTGCGGGACAAAGGGCAGATACGCAGTATTTT. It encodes CSVAGQRADTQYF.